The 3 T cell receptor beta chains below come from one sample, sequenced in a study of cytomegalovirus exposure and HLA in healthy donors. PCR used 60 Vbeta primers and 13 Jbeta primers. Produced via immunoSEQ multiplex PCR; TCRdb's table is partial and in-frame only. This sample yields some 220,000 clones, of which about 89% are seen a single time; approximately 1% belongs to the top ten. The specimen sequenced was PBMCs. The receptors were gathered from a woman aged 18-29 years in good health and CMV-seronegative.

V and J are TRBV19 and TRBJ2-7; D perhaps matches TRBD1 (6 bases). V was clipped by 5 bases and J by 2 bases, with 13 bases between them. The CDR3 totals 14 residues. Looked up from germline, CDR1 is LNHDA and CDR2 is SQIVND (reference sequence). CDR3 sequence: CASSWAGEAYEQYF. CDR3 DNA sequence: TGTGCCAGTAGTTGGGCAGGGGAAGCCTACGAGCAGTACTTC.

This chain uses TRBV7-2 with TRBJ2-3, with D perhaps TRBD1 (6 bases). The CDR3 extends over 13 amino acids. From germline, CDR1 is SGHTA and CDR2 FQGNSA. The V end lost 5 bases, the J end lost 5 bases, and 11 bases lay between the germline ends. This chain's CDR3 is CASSTGFGDTQYF. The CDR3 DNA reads TGTGCCAGCAGCACAGGGTTTGGAGATACGCAGTATTTT.

The CDR3 is CASTGTDPYEQYF. The CDR3 DNA reads as TGTGCCAGCACTGGGACAGACCCCTACGAGCAGTACTTC. This chain connects TRBV9 to TRBJ2-7, with 7 bases matching TRBD1. CDR1 is SGDLS and CDR2 is YYNGEE in the germline V gene. The trim removed 6 bases at V and 2 bases at J, leaving 5 bases unmatched. This CDR3 is built from 13 residues.